This TCR beta chain is drawn from a study of blood T cell repertoires in COVID-19. Study-wide background: The United States, Italy and Spain supplied acute and convalescent COVID-19 samples.

Germline loops: CDR1 SGHRS, CDR2 YFSETQ. The CDR3 has 15 amino acids. The ends were cut back, 3 bases at V and 0 bases at J, with 12 bases in the middle. Assay: immunoSEQ multiplex PCR; the TCRdb copy retains only in-frame clones and omits some. The sample shows 100,000 to 150,000 clones, 65% to 85% of them seen only once. The sample comprised peripheral blood. The sequence came from a man in his thirties or forties with COVID-19, enrolled during active disease. This chain joins TRBV5-1 and TRBJ1-1; unclear D gene. DNA for the CDR3: TGCGCCAGCAGCTCCCCAGGCATCTTGAACACTGAAGCTTTCTTT. Amino acid sequence: CASSSPGILNTEAFF.